This TCR beta chain is from a study of OX40 agonist ivuxolimab in advanced cancers. For the study at large: Three partial responders included one hepatocellular carcinoma patient and two cutaneous melanoma patients. Study-wide points: Relative to CD4+, CD8+ T cells held more expanded clones on average.

Looked up from germline, CDR1 is MDHEN and CDR2 is SYDVKM. The CDR3 runs 12 residues. Using immunoSEQ multiplex PCR, the repertoire was profiled, and TCRdb retains in-frame clones only, with some absent. The sample lists tens of thousands of clones; roughly 83% were seen once. This clone was seen more than once but under ten times. Its antigen is not known. This specimen was CD4+ or CD8+ T cells sorted from blood, taken in a trial of the OX40 agonist ivuxolimab. This chain links TRBV28 with TRBJ2-7, with D possibly called TRBD1 or TRBD2 (5 bases each). The origin of this receptor is an adult with an advanced solid tumor such as melanoma, head and neck, liver or kidney cancer. The CDR3 nucleotides read TGTGTGGGACGGCCGGACACCTACGAGCAGTACTTC. Protein: CVGRPDTYEQYF.